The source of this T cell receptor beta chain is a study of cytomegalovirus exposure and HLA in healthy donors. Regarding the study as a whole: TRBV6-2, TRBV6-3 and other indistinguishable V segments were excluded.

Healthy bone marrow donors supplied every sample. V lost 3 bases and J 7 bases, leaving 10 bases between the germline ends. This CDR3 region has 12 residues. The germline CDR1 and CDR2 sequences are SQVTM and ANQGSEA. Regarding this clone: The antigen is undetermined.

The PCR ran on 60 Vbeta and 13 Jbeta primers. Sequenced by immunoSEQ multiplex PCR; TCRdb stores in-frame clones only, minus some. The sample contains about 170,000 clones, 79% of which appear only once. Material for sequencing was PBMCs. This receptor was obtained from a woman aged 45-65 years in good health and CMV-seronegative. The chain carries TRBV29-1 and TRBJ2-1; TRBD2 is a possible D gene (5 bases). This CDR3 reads CSVDRLANEQFF. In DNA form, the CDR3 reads TGCAGCGTTGATCGCCTAGCAAATGAGCAGTTCTTC.